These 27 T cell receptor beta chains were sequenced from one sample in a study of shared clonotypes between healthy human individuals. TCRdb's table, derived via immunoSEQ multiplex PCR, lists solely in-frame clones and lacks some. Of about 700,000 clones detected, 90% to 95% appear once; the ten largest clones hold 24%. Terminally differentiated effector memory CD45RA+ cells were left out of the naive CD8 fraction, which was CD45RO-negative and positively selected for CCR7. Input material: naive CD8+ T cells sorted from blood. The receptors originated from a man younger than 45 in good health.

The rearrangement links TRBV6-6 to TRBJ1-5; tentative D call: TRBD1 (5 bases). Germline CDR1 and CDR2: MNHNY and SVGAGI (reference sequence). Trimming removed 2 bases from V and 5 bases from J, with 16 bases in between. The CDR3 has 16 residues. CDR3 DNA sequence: TGTGCCAGCAGTTACCCCCTGGAGGGGCACTATCAGCCCCAGCATTTT. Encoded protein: CASSYPLEGHYQPQHF.

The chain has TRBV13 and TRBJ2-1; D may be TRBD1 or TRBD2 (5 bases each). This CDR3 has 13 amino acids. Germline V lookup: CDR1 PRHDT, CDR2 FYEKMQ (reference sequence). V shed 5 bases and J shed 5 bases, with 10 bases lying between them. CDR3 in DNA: TGTGCCAGCAGCCTCCGGGGCCACAATGAGCAGTTCTTC. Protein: CASSLRGHNEQFF. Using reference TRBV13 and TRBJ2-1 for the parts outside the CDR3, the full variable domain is AAGVIQSPRHLIKEKRETATLKCYPIPRHDTVYWYQQGPGQDPQFLISFYEKMQSDKGSIPDRFSAQQFSDYHSELNMSSLELGDSALYFCASSLRGHNEQFFGPGTRLTVL.

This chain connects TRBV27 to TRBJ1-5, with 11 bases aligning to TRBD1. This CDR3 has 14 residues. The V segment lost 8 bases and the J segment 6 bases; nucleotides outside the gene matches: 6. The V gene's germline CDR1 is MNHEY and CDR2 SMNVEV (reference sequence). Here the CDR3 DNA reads TGTGCCAGCGGGGGACAGGGGGTTTTTCAGCCCCAGCATTTT. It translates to CASGGQGVFQPQHF.

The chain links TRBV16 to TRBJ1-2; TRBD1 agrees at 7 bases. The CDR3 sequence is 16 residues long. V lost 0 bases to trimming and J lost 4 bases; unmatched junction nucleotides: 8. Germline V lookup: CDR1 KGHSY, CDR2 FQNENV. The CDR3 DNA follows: TGTGCCAGCAGCCAATCTAAACGACAGGGCATCTATGGCTACACCTTC. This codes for CASSQSKRQGIYGYTF.

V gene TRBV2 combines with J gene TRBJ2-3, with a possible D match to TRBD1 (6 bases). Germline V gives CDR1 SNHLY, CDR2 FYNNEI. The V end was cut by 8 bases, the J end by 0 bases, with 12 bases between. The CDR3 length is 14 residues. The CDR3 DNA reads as TGTGCCAGCCTCCCAGGGGCCAGCACAGATACGCAGTATTTT. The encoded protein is CASLPGASTDTQYF.

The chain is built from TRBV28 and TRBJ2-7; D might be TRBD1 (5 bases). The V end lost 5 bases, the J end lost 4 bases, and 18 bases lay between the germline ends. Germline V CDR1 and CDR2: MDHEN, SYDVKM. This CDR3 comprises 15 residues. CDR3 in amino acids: CASSLARVREYEQYF. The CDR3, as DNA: TGTGCCAGCAGTCTCGCCAGGGTTAGGGAATACGAGCAGTACTTC.

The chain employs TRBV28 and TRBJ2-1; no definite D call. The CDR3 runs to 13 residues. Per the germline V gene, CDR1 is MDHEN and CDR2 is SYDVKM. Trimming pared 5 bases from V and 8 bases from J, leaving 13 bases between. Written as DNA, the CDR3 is TGTGCCAGCAGTCCCATCCTGACCGATGAGCAGTTCTTC. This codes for CASSPILTDEQFF.

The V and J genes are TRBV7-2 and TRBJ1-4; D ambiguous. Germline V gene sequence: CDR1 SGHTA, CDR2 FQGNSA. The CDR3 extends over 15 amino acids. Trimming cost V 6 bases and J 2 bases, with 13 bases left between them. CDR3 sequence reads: CASRDVFSTNEKLFF. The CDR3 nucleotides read TGTGCCAGCAGGGACGTCTTTTCTACTAATGAAAAACTGTTTTTT.

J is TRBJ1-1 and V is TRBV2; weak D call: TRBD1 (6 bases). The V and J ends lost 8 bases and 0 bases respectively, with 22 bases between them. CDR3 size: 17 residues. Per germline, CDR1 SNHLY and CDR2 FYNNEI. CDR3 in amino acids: CASVGIRGTGMNTEAFF. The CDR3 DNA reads TGTGCCAGCGTCGGAATCAGGGGAACTGGGATGAACACTGAAGCTTTCTTT.

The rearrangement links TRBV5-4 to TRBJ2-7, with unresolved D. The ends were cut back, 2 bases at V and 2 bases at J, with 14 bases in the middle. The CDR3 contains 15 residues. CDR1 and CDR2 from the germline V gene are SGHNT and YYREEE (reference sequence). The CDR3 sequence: CASSFSGLNPYEQYF. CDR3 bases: TGTGCCAGCAGCTTTTCGGGCCTGAATCCCTACGAGCAGTACTTC.

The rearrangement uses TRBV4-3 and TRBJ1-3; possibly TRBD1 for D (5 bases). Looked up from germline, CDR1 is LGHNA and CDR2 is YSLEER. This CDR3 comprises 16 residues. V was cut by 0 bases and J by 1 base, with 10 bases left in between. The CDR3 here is CASSQEWTLSGNTIYF. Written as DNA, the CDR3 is TGCGCCAGCAGCCAAGAGTGGACATTGTCTGGAAACACCATATATTTT.

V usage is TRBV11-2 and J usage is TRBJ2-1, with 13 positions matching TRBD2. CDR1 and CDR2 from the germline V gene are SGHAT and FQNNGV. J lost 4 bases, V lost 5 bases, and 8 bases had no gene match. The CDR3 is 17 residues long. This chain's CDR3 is CASSHSETSGGYNEQFF. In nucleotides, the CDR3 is TGTGCCAGCAGCCATTCCGAGACTAGCGGGGGGTACAATGAGCAGTTCTTC. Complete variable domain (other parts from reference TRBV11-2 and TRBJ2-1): EAGVAQSPRYKIIEKRQSVAFWCNPISGHATLYWYQQILGQGPKLLIQFQNNGVVDDSQLPKDRFSAERLKGVDSTLKIQPAKLEDSAVYLCASSHSETSGGYNEQFFGPGTRLTVL.

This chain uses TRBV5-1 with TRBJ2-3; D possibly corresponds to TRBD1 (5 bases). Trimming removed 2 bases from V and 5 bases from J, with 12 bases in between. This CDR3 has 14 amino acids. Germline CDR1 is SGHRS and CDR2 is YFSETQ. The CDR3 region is CASSLKGLVDTQYF. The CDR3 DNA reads TGCGCCAGCAGCTTAAAGGGGCTAGTAGATACGCAGTATTTT.

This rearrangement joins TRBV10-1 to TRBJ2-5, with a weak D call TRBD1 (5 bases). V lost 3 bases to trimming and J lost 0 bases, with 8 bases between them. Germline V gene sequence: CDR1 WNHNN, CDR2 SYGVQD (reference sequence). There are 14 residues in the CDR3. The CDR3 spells CASSEKDNQETQYF. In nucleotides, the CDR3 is TGCGCCAGCAGTGAAAAGGACAACCAAGAGACCCAGTACTTC.

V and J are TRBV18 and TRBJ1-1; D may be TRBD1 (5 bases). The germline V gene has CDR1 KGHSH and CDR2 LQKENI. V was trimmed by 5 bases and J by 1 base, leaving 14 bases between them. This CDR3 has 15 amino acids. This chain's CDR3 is CASSSVAGRNTEAFF. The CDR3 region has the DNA TGTGCCAGCTCATCGGTAGCAGGGAGGAACACTGAAGCTTTCTTT.

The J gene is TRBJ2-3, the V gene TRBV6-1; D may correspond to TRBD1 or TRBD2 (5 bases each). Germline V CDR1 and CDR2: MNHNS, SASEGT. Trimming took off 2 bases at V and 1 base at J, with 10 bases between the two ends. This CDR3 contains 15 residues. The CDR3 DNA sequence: TGTGCCAGCAGTGAAAGGGGACCCGGCACAGATACGCAGTATTTT. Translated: CASSERGPGTDTQYF.

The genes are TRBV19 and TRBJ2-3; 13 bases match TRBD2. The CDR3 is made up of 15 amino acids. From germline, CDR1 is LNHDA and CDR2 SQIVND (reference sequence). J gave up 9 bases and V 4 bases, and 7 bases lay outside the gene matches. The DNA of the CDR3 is TGTGCCAGTAGTAATGGACTAGCGGGAGACCGGACGCAGTATTTT. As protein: CASSNGLAGDRTQYF.

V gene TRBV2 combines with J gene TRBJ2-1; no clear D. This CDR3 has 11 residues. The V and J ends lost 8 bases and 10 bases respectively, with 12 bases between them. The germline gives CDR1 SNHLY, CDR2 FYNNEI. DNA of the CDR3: TGTGCCAGCTCGACGGCACACGAGCAGTTCTTC. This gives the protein CASSTAHEQFF.

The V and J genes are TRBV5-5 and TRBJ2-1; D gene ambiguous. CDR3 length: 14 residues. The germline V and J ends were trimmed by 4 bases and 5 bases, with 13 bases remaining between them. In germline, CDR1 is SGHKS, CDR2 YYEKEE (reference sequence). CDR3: CASSQVAGDNEQFF. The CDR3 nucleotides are TGTGCCAGCAGCCAGGTGGCAGGCGACAATGAGCAGTTCTTC.

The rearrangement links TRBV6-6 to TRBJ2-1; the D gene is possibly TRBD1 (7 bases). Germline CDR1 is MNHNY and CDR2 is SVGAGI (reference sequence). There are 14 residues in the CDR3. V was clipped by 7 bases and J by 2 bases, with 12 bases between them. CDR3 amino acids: CASTQGGAYNEQFF. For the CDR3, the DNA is TGTGCCAGCACCCAGGGGGGAGCCTACAATGAGCAGTTCTTC.

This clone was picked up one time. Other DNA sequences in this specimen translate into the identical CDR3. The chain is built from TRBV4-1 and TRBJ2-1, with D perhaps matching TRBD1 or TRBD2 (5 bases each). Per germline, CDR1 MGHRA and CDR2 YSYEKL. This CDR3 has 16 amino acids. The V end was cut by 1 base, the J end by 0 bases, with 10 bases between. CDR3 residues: CASSQVGGSSYNEQFF. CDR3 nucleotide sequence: TGCGCCAGCAGCCAAGTTGGGGGAAGCTCCTACAATGAGCAGTTCTTC.

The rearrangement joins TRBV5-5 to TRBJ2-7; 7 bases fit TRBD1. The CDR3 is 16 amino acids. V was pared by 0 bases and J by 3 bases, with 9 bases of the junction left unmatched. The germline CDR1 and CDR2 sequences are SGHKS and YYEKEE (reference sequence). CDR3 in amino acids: CASSLEQGQRGYEQYF. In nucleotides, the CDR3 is TGTGCCAGCAGCTTGGAACAGGGACAGAGGGGCTACGAGCAGTACTTC.

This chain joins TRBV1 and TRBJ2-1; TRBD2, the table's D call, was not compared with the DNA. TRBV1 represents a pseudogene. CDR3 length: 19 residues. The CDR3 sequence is CTSSLRASKVPGGYNEQFF. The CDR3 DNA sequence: TGCACCAGCAGCCTTCGAGCGTCAAAGGTCCCGGGAGGCTACAATGAGCAGTTCTTC.

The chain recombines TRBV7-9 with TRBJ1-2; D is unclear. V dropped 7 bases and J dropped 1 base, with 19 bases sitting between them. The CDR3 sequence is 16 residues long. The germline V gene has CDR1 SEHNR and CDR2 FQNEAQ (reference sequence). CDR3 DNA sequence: TGTGCCAGCACCCTGGGAGGAGCCGGGTTTAACTATGGCTACACCTTC. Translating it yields CASTLGGAGFNYGYTF.

In DNA, the CDR3 is TGTGCCAGCAGTTTGACAGCCCCGGGACTAGCGGGAAGTTTCCACGAGCAGTACTTC. Encoded protein: CASSLTAPGLAGSFHEQYF. This chain uses TRBV28 with TRBJ2-7, with 13 bases aligning to TRBD2. The germline gives CDR1 MDHEN, CDR2 SYDVKM. The CDR3 runs 19 residues. V trimming: 3 bases; J trimming: 5 bases; junction bases outside the gene matches: 16.

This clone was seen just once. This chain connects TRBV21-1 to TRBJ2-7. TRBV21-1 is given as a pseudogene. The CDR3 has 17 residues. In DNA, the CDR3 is TGTGCCAGCGGATCGGGGGCCCACCGTAAAGTCGGCTACGAGCAGTACTTC. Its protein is CASGSGAHRKVGYEQYF.

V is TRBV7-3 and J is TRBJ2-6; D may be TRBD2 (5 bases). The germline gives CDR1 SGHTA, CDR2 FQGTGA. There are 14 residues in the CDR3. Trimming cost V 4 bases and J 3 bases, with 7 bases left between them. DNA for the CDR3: TGTGCCAGCAGCTCCGGGGATGGGGCCAACGTCCTGACTTTC. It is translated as CASSSGDGANVLTF.